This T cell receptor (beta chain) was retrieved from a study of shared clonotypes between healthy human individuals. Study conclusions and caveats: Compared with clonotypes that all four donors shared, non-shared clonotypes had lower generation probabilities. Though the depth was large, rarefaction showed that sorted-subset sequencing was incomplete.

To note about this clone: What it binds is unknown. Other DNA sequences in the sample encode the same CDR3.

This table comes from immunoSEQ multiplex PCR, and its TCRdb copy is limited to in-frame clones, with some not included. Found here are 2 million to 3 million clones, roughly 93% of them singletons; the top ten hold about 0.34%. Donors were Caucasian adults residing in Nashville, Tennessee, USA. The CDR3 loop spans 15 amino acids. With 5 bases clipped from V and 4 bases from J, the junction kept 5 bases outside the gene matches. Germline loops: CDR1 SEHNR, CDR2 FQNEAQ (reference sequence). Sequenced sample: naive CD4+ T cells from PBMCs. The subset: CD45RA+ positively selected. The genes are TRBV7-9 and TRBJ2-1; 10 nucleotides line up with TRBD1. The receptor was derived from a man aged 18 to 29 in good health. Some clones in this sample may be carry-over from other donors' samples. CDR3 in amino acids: CASSPPGQGYNEQFF. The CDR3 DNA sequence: TGTGCCAGCAGCCCACCGGGACAGGGGTACAATGAGCAGTTCTTC.